The TCR beta chain under discussion was sequenced for a study of blood T cell repertoires in COVID-19. The data were produced by immunoSEQ multiplex PCR, yet TCRdb's version contains in-frame clones alone and is incomplete. Of about 79,000 clones in the sample, 85% to 90% were seen once. Germline V gives CDR1 MNHEY, CDR2 SVGEGT. Between the trimmed V and J ends, which lost 5 bases and 5 bases, there was a span of 19 bases. This CDR3 comprises 15 residues. J is TRBJ2-7 and V is TRBV6-2 or TRBV6-3, with D possibly matching TRBD2 (5 bases). The receptor was derived from a man aged 70-80 years with active or convalescent COVID-19. The specimen sequenced was peripheral blood. The CDR3 DNA is TGTGCCAGCAGTACCCTAGATACCCCGGGAAACGAGCAGTACTTC. Translation gives CASSTLDTPGNEQYF.